The T cell receptor beta chain described here comes from a study of human T cells and chemical hapten exposure. Study findings and constraints: Since the donors had alopecia, their immune response may not be the same as that of healthy people.

This clonotype was found many times. The antigen remains unidentified. The time point: patch test 1, 2 weeks after DPC sensitization. Treatment in this sample: therapeutic diphenylcyclopropenone sensitization with weekly scalp DPC. The study extracted total RNA from unfractionated whole blood. TCRdb re-called the RACE reads with MiXCR, one entry per CDR3 protein. The repertoire has under 40,000 distinct CDR3 sequences, around 6.8% of them found once; the top ten carry around 8.4%. V gave up 3 bases and J gave up 4 bases, with 12 bases separating them. Looked up from germline, CDR1 is SGHTA and CDR2 is FQGTGA. The CDR3 is 14 amino acids.

V usage is TRBV7-3 and J usage is TRBJ2-5; D is unclear. This TCR came from a woman aged 30 to 39 with alopecia areata. Some clones in this sample may be carry-over from other donors' samples. The sample here was whole blood, taken in connection with sensitization to the hapten diphenylcyclopropenone (DPC). The CDR3 coding sequence is TGTGCCAGCAGCTTTGCTTCACGAGTAGAGACCCAGTACTTC. Translation: CASSFASRVETQYF.